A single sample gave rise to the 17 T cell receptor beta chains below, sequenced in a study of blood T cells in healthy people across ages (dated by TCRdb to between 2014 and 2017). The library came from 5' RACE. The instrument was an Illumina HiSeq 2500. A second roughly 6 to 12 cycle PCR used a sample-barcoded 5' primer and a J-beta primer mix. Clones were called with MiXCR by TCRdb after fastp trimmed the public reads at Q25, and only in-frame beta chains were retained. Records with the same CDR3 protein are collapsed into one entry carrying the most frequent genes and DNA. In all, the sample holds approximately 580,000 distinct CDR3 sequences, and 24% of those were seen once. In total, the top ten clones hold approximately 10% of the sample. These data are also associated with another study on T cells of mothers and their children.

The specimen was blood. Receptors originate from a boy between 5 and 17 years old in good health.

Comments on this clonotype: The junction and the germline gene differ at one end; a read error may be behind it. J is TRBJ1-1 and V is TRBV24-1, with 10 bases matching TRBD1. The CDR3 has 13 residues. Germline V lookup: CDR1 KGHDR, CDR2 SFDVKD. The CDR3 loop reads CATSGTGVTEAFF. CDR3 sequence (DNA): TGTGCCACGAGTGGGACAGGGGTGACTGAAGCTTTCTTT.

The CDR3 coding sequence is TGTGCCAGCAAATCCATGGTAAACACTGAAGCTTTCTTT. It codes for CASKSMVNTEAFF. The chain carries TRBV27 and TRBJ1-1; D uncertain. CDR3 length: 13 residues. The germline V gene has CDR1 MNHEY and CDR2 SMNVEV (reference sequence). V gave up 7 bases and J gave up 2 bases, with 11 bases separating them.

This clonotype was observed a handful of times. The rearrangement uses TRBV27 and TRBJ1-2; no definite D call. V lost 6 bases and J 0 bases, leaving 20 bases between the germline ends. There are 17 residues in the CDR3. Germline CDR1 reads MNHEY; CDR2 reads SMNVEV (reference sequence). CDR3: CASSERWEARTNYGYTF. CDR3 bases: TGTGCCAGCAGCGAACGTTGGGAGGCGAGAACTAACTATGGCTACACCTTC.

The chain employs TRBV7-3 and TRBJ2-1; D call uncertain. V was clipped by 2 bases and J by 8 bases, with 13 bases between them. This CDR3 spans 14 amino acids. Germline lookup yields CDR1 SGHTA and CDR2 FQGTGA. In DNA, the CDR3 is TGTGCCAGCAGCTTAGGGTTGGGGTTCGATGAGCAGTTCTTC. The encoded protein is CASSLGLGFDEQFF.

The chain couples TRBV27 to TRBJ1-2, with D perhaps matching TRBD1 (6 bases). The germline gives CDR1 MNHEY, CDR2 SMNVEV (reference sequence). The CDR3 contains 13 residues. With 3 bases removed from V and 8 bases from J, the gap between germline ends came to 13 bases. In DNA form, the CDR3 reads TGTGCCAGCAGTTTGGAGGGGGTTGGGGGCTACACCTTC. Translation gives CASSLEGVGGYTF.

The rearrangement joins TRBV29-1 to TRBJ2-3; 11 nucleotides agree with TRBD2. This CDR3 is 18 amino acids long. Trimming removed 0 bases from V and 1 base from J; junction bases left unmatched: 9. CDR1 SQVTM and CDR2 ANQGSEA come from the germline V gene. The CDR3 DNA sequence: TGCAGCGTTGAAGATCCAATAGCGGGGGGGCGGGGCACAGATACGCAGTATTTT. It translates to CSVEDPIAGGRGTDTQYF.

The CDR3 protein is CSARGREPTDTQYF. CDR3 nucleotide sequence: TGCAGTGCTAGGGGCAGGGAACCCACAGATACGCAGTATTTT. V usage is TRBV20-1 and J usage is TRBJ2-3; weak D call: TRBD1 (5 bases). The CDR3 length is 14 residues. The V end lost 3 bases, the J end lost 2 bases, and 12 bases lay between the germline ends. Germline CDR1 and CDR2: DFQATT and SNEGSKA (reference sequence).

CDR3 sequence reads: CSARGGLAGDSSSYNEQFF. Written as DNA, the CDR3 is TGCAGTGCTAGGGGGGGACTAGCGGGAGACTCGAGCTCCTACAATGAGCAGTTCTTC. The gene calls are TRBV20-1 and TRBJ2-1; 14 bases match TRBD2. Losses at the gene ends were 3 bases for V and 0 bases for J; bases not matched to a gene: 10. The CDR3 covers 19 residues. Germline V gene lookup returns CDR1 DFQATT and CDR2 SNEGSKA (reference sequence).

The CDR3 nucleotides read TGTGCCAGCAGCTTAGACCCCACGGGTACGCAGTATTTT. This codes for CASSLDPTGTQYF. The chain employs TRBV11-2 and TRBJ2-3, with D uncertain. CDR1 SGHAT and CDR2 FQNNGV come from the germline V gene. CDR3 length: 13 amino acids. V was shortened by 0 bases and J by 8 bases, with 9 bases between the two germline ends. The full variable domain, in which reference TRBV11-2 and TRBJ2-3 provide the parts outside the CDR3, is EAGVAQSPRYKIIEKRQSVAFWCNPISGHATLYWYQQILGQGPKLLIQFQNNGVVDDSQLPKDRFSAERLKGVDSTLKIQPAKLEDSAVYLCASSLDPTGTQYFGPGTRLTVL.

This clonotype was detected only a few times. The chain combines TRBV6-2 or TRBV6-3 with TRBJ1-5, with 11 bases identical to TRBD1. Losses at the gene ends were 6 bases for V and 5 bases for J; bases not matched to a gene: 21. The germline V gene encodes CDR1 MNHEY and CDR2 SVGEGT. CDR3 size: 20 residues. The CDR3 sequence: CASSDTRTGGSWALDQPQHF. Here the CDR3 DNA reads TGTGCCAGCAGCGACACCCGGACAGGGGGCTCCTGGGCCCTCGATCAGCCCCAGCATTTT.

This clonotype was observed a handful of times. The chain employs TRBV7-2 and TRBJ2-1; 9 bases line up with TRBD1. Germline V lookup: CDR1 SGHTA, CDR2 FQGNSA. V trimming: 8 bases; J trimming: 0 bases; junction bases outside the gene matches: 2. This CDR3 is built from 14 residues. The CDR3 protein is CASVQGASYNEQFF. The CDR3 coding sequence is TGTGCCAGCGTACAGGGGGCCTCCTACAATGAGCAGTTCTTC.

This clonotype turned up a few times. The CDR3 reads CASSFRTDNQPQHF. The CDR3 DNA reads TGTGCCAGCAGTTTCCGGACAGACAATCAGCCCCAGCATTTT. This rearrangement joins TRBV28 to TRBJ1-5; the D gene is possibly TRBD1 (6 bases). CDR3 length: 14 residues. Per germline, CDR1 MDHEN and CDR2 SYDVKM. Trimming removed 3 bases at V and 3 bases at J, with 9 bases between.

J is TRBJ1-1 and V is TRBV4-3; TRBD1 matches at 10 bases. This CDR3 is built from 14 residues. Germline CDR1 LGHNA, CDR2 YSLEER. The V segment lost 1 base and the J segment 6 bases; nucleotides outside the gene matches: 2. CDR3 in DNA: TGCGCCAGCAGCCAAGGGACAGGGGGACCTGAAGCTTTCTTT. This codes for CASSQGTGGPEAFF.

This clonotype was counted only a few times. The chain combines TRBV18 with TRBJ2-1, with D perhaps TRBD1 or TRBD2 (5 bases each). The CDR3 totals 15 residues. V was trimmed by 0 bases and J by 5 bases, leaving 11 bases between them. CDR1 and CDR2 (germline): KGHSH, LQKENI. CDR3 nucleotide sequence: TGTGCCAGCTCACCACCCGGGACCACCCACAATGAGCAGTTCTTC. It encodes CASSPPGTTHNEQFF.

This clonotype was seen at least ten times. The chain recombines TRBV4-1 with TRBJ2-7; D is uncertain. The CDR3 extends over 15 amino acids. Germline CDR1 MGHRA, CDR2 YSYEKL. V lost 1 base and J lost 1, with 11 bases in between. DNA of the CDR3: TGCGCCAGCAGCCAAGTGAGCCCTCCTTCCTACGAGCAGTACTTC. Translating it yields CASSQVSPPSYEQYF.

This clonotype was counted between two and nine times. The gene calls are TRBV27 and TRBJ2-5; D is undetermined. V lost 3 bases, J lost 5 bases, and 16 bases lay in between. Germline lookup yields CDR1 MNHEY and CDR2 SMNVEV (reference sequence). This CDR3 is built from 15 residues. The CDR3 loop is CASSFWTSGLETQYF. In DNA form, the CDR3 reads TGTGCCAGCAGTTTTTGGACGTCTGGGTTGGAGACCCAGTACTTC.

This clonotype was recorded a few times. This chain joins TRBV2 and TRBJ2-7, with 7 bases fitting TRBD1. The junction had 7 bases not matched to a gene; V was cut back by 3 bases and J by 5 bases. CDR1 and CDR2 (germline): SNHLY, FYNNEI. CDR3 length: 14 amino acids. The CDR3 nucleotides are TGTGCCAGCAGTGACCGGACAGGCGCCCACGAGCAGTACTTC. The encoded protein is CASSDRTGAHEQYF.